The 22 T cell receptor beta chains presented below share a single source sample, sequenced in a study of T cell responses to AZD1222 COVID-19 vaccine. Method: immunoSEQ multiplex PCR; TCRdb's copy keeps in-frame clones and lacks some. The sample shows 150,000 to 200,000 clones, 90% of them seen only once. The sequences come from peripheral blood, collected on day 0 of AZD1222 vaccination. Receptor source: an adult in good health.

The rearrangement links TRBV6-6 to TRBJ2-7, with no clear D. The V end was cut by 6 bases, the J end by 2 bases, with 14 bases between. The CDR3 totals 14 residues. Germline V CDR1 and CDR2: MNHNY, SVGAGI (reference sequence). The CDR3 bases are TGTGCCAGCAGACCCCCCGGCGGCGCCTACGAGCAGTACTTC. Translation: CASRPPGGAYEQYF.

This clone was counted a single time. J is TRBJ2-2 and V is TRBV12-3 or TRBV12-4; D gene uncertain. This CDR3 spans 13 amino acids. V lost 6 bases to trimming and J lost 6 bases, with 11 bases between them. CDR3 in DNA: TGTGCCAGCAGGTTGTCCGGGTCCGGGGAGCTGTTTTTT. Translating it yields CASRLSGSGELFF.

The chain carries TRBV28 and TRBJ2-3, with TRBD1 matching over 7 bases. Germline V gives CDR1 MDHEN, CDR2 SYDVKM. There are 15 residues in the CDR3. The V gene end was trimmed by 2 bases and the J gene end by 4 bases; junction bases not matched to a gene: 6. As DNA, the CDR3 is TGTGCCAGCAGTTTAAATGGGCAGGGGGCAGATACGCAGTATTTT. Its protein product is CASSLNGQGADTQYF.

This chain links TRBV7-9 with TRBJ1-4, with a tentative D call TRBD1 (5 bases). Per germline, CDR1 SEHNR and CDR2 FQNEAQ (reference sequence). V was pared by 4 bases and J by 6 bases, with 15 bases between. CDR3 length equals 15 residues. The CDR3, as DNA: TGTGCCAGCAGCTCGGGGGACCGAGGGTATGAAAAACTGTTTTTT. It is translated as CASSSGDRGYEKLFF.

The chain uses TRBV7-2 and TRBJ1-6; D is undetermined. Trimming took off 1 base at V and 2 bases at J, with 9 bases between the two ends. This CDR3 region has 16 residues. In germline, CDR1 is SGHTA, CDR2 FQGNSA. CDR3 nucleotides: TGTGCCAGCAGCTTAGTTCTAGGTCCCTATAATTCACCCCTCCACTTT. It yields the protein CASSLVLGPYNSPLHF.

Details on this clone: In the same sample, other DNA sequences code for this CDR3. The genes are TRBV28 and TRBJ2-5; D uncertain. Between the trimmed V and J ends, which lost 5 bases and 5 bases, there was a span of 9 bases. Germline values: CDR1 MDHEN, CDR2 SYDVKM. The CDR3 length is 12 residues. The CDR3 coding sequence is TGTGCCAGCAGTCTCCAAAAGGAGACCCAGTACTTC. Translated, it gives CASSLQKETQYF.

As DNA, the CDR3 is TGTGCCAGCAGTCCGCCAGCTCTGGGCTCTAACTATGGCTACACCTTC. This sequence encodes CASSPPALGSNYGYTF. This chain joins TRBV28 and TRBJ1-2, with unresolved D. Germline CDR1 is MDHEN and CDR2 is SYDVKM. V lost 5 bases to trimming and J lost 0 bases, with 16 bases between them. This CDR3 spans 16 amino acids.

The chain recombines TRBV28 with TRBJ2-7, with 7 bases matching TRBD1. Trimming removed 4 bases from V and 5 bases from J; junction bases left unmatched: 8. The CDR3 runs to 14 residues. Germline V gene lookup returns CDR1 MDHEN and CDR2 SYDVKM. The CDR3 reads CASSSPGTADEQYF. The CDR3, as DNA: TGTGCCAGCAGTTCCCCCGGGACAGCTGACGAGCAGTACTTC.

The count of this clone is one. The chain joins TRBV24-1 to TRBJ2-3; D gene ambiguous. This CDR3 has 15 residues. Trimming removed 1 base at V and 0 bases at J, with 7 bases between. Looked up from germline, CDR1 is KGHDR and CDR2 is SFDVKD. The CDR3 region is CATSDFLGSTDTQYF. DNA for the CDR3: TGTGCCACCAGTGATTTTCTAGGAAGCACAGATACGCAGTATTTT.

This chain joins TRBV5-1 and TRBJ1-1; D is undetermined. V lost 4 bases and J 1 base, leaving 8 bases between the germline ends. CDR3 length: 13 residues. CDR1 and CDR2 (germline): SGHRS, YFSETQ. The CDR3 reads CASSIGWNTEAFF. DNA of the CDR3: TGCGCCAGCAGCATAGGATGGAACACTGAAGCTTTCTTT.

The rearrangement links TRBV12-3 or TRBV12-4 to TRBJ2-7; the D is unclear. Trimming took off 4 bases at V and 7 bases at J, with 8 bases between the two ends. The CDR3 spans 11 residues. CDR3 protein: CASSSQAEQYF. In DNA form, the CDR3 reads TGTGCCAGCAGTTCCCAAGCTGAGCAGTACTTC.

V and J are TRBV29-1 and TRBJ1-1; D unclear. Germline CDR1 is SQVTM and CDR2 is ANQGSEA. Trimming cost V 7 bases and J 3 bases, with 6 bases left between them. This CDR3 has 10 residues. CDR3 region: CSALDTEAFF. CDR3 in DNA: TGCAGCGCCCTTGACACTGAAGCTTTCTTT.

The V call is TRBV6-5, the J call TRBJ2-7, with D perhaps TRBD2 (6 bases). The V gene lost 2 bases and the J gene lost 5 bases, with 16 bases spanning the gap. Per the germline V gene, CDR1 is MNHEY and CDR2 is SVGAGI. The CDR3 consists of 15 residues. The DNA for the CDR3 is TGTGCCAGCAGTTACGGAGGGGTGAAATTTAACGAGCAGTACTTC. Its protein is CASSYGGVKFNEQYF.

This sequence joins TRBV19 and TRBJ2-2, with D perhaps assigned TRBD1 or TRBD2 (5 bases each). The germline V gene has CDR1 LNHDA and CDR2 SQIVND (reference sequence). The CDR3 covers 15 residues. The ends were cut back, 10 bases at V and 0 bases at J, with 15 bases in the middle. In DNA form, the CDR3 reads TGTGCCACTAAACGGGACCACGCGAACACCGGGGAGCTGTTTTTT. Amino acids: CATKRDHANTGELFF. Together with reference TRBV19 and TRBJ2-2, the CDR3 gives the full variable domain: DGGITQSPKYLFRKEGQNVTLSCEQNLNHDAMYWYRQDPGQGLRLIYYSQIVNDFQKGDIAEGYSVSREKKESFPLTVTSAQKNPTAFYLCATKRDHANTGELFFGEGSRLTVL.

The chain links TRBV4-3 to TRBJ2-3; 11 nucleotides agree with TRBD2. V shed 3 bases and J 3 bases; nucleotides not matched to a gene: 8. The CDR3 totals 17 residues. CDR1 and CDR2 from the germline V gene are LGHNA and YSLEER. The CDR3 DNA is TGCGCCAGCAGCCAGTCACTAGCGGGAGAGATAACAGATACGCAGTATTTT. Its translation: CASSQSLAGEITDTQYF.

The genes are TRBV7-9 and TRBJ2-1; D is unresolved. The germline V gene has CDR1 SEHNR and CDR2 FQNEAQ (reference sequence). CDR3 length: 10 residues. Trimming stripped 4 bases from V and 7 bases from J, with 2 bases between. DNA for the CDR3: TGTGCCAGCAGCTCGAATGAGCAGTTCTTC. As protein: CASSSNEQFF.

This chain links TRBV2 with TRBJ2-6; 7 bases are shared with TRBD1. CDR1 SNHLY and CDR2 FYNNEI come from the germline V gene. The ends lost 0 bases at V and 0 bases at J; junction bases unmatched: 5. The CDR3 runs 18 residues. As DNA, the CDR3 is TGTGCCAGCAGTGAAGCCCCCAGGGGGATCTCTGGGGCCAACGTCCTGACTTTC. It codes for CASSEAPRGISGANVLTF. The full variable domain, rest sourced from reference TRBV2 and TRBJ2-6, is EPEVTQTPSHQVTQMGQEVILRCVPISNHLYFYWYRQILGQKVEFLVSFYNNEISEKSEIFDDQFSVERPDGSNFTLKIRSTKLEDSAMYFCASSEAPRGISGANVLTFGAGSRLTVL.

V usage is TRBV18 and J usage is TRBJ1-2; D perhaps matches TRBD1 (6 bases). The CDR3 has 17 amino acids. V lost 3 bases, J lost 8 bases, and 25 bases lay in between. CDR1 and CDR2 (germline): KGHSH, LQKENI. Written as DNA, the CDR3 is TGTGCCAGCTCACCCCGCCTGTCACAGGGAATATTCCTCGGCTACACCTTC. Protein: CASSPRLSQGIFLGYTF.

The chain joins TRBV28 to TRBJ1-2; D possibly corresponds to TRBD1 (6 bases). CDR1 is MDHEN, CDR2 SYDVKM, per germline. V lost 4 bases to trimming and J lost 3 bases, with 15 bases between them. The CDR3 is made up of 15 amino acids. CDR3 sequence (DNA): TGTGCCAGCAGTTATTCGGGCAGGGGTGACTATGGCTACACCTTC. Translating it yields CASSYSGRGDYGYTF.

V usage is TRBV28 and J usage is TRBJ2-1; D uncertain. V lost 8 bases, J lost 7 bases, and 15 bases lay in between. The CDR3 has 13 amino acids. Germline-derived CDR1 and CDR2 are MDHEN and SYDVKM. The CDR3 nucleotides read TGTGCCAGCTCATCCCCTCCCTGGAATGAGCAGTTCTTC. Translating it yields CASSSPPWNEQFF.

CDR3 coding DNA: TGTGCCAGCAGTCGATCTGGGGCCAACGTCCTGACTTTC. Encoded protein: CASSRSGANVLTF. V and J are TRBV5-4 and TRBJ2-6; no clear D gene. Deletions cut 5 bases from V and 1 base from J, with 4 bases between. The CDR3 has 13 amino acids. Germline-derived CDR1 and CDR2 are SGHNT and YYREEE (reference sequence).

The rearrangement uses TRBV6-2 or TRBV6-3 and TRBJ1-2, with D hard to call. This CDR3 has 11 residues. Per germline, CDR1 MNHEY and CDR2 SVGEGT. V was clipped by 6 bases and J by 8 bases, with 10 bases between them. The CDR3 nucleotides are TGTGCCAGCAGCTCTAGGCGAGGCTACACCTTC. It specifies CASSSRRGYTF.